This TCR beta chain was recorded in a study of identical twins (dated by TCRdb to about 2016). A note on the overall study: To test whether fetal clonotypes persist, this study deep-sequenced TCR alpha and beta repertoires from monozygotic twins, from unrelated adults of various ages, and from cord blood. Replicate twin experiments were performed at different times using different library preparation protocols to rule out contamination.

This clonotype was recorded many times. Its target antigen remains unknown. No much larger clonotype is one base removed from it; base qualities were not supplied. Library creation used 5' RACE. The instrument given in TCRdb is Illumina HiSeq 2000. A universal primer binding site was introduced by template switching, and a unique molecular identifier was present in the final cDNA, enabling accurate counting of TCR cDNA molecules. Specific primers in the conserved constant-segment region were used to synthesize first-strand cDNA for TCR alpha and beta chains. To control for contamination, every cDNA library was double barcoded, receiving both a SMART-Mk sample barcode and Illumina barcodes. TruSeq adapter sequences along with Illumina sample barcodes were introduced in two successive PCR steps. TCR alpha and beta cDNA libraries were sequenced on the Illumina HiSeq platform with custom primers. On the authors' methods: Raw reads were processed with MiGEC to extract unique molecular identifiers, and MiXCR was used to determine CDR3 positions. For each individual, recombination models were inferred using an EM algorithm with the repgenHMM and IGoR tools. Shared clonotypes were analyzed with the tcR package in R, and sharing was normalized by the product of cloneset sizes. To study raw recombination free of thymic and clonal selection effects, out-of-frame nonproductive sequences were analyzed. TCRdb itself trimmed the public reads at Q25 with fastp, ran MiXCR and retained productive beta chains. Each entry is one CDR3 protein sequence, shown with its most common DNA and genes. The authors' filters were not applied to this entry. Recorded for this sample are a few hundred thousand distinct CDR3 sequences; around a tenth of them occurred a single time. In total, the top ten clones hold roughly 3% of the sample.

Points the paper makes about the study in general: Invariant T cells such as MAIT and iNKT could partly confound zero-insertion analyses, though diverse VJ usage argued against this for most clonotypes. Abundant cord blood beta clonotypes had fewer insertions, young adult naive repertoires showed a similar but weaker trend, and memory repertoires showed no such trend. Because the same donors could not be followed over many years, the conclusions relied on cross-sectional statistical analysis. In beta out-of-frame sequences, excess twin sharing was weaker, because having fewer shared sequences lowered the signal-to-noise ratio. In monozygotic twins, out-of-frame TCR alpha sharing was systematically underestimated by recombination models, although the models agreed with sharing between unrelated individuals. Compared with coincidental sharing between unrelated individuals, out-of-frame TCR alpha sequences shared between twins showed an excess of sequences with low generation probability.

All donors were healthy Caucasians. The twin cohort comprised three pairs of female monozygotic twins, all aged roughly 18 to 29 years. Peripheral blood mononuclear cells were the source from which RNA for the TCR libraries was isolated. This sample also belongs to another study, concerning yellow fever vaccine responses in identical twins. The other study reports the following: The authors reported that the T cell response to vaccination in identical twins appeared partly convergent and partly personalized. The study precisely tracked vaccine-responding T cell clones in identical twins.

Input material: PBMCs. This TCR was recovered from a woman aged 18-29 years in good health.

The CDR3 here reads CASSLLQGGYEQYF. The DNA sequence is given as TGTGCCAGCAGCTTGCTACAGGGTGGCTACGAGCAGTACTTC. This sequence uses TRBV5-6 and TRBJ2-7; a tentative D call is TRBD1 (6 bases match). Taken from cysteine to phenylalanine, the CDR3 has 14 residues. Only the CDR3 DNA stays, 42 bases, in frame from base 1. V loses 1 base of germline sequence and J loses 3 bases, and the interval between the two ends is 11 bases. As encoded in the germline V gene, CDR1 is SGHDT while CDR2 is YYEEEE.